This T cell receptor beta chain originates from a study of cytomegalovirus exposure and HLA in healthy donors. Overall study results and limits: With high specificity and sensitivity, the classifier reportedly diagnosed cytomegalovirus status. Prior analysis indicated that the majority of TCR beta V segments exhibited productivity approximately 90% or approximately 30% of the time.

Donors were ostensibly healthy at sampling, although undocumented immune exposures were probable. PCR used 60 Vbeta primers and 13 Jbeta primers. Produced via immunoSEQ multiplex PCR; TCRdb's table is partial and in-frame only. The sample has fewer than 200,000 clones, approximately 80% seen once. The germline CDR1 and CDR2 sequences are GTSNPN and SVGIG (reference sequence). The V end was cut by 5 bases, the J end by 3 bases, with 20 bases between. The CDR3 is 16 amino acids. Details on this clone: Its target is unknown.

The sequence derives from a woman aged 25 to 45 in good health and CMV-seropositive. The J gene is TRBJ1-5, the V gene TRBV30; no firm D call. The sequenced sample consisted of PBMCs. The CDR3, as DNA: TGTGCCTGGTACAGAAGACGGCAGGATCTCAATCAGCCCCAGCATTTT. It codes for CAWYRRRQDLNQPQHF.